The rows below give T cell receptor beta chains drawn from one sample of a study of shared clonotypes between healthy human individuals. Here immunoSEQ multiplex PCR was the method, and the copy in TCRdb shows in-frame clones only, minus some. In the table there are about 2.4 million clones, roughly 93% of which are singletons. What was sequenced was naive CD4+ T cells from PBMCs. The receptor set was obtained from a man younger than 35 in good health. Some clones in this sample may be carry-over from other donors' samples. Both conserved end residues are part of each CDR3. D genes are given only for firm matches. Clone size is shown for a subset of rows, as once, few, many or a class of expanded clone.

J: TRBJ1-1
size: .
V: TRBV27
D: TRBD1
DNA: TGTGCCAGCAGTCCAGGGACAGCGCCCGAGACTGAAGCTTTCTTT
CDR3: CASSPGTAPETEAFF

J: TRBJ1-2
size: .
V: TRBV4-1
D: .
DNA: TGCGCCAGCACCTCAGGGTCCGGCTATGGCTACACCTTC
CDR3: CASTSGSGYGYTF

J: TRBJ1-3
size: .
V: TRBV18
D: .
DNA: TGTGCCAGCTCACCACCGGCGTGGGGGCCCGGAAACACCATATATTTT
CDR3: CASSPPAWGPGNTIYF

J: TRBJ2-6
size: .
V: TRBV7-2
D: TRBD1
DNA: TGTGCCAGCAGCGAGGGACAGTCTGGGGCCAACGTCCTGACTTTC
CDR3: CASSEGQSGANVLTF

J: TRBJ2-1
size: once
V: TRBV5-1
D: TRBD2
DNA: TGCGCCAGCAAACTACTAGCGGGAGCATACAATGAGCAGTTCTTC
CDR3: CASKLLAGAYNEQFF

J: TRBJ1-5
size: few
V: TRBV28
D: TRBD1
DNA: TGTGCCAGCAGGGCGGGACAGGGGAACAGTCAGCCCCAGCATTTT
CDR3: CASRAGQGNSQPQHF

J: TRBJ2-7
size: .
V: TRBV7-2
D: TRBD2
DNA: TGTGCCAGCAGCTTCCGGGGGGGCTACGAGCAGTACTTC
CDR3: CASSFRGGYEQYF

J: TRBJ1-2
size: .
V: TRBV28
D: TRBD1
DNA: TGTGCCAGCAGCACAACGATCGCAGGGGGCGCTGTAGGGTTCAACTATGGCTACACCTTC
CDR3: CASSTTIAGGAVGFNYGYTF

J: TRBJ2-1
size: .
V: TRBV6-6
D: .
DNA: TGTGCCAGCACTACCAAGGACACGGTTTCCTACAATGAGCAGTTCTTC
CDR3: CASTTKDTVSYNEQFF

J: TRBJ2-3
size: .
V: TRBV6-6
D: TRBD2
DNA: TGTGCCAGCACCACCGGGACTAGCCTCCACACAGATACGCAGTATTTT
CDR3: CASTTGTSLHTDTQYF

J: TRBJ2-2
size: .
V: TRBV5-4
D: .
DNA: TGTGCCAGCAGCTTGGACAGGGCGGTTAGGACCGGGGAGCTGTTTTTT
CDR3: CASSLDRAVRTGELFF

J: TRBJ1-2
size: .
V: TRBV28
D: .
DNA: TGTGCCAGCAGTTTGAGGGCCCCTAACTATGGCTACACCTTC
CDR3: CASSLRAPNYGYTF

J: TRBJ1-5
size: .
V: TRBV28
D: .
DNA: TGTGCCAGCATGGGCAGGTCTTATAGCAATCAGCCCCAGCATTTT
CDR3: CASMGRSYSNQPQHF

J: TRBJ1-2
size: .
V: TRBV27
D: .
DNA: TGTGCCAGCAGTTTAGGGGCAGGGGTGAGCGGCTACACCTTC
CDR3: CASSLGAGVSGYTF

J: TRBJ2-5
size: .
V: TRBV12-5
D: .
DNA: TGTGCTAGTAGAGAGGGAGAGACCCAGTACTTC
CDR3: CASREGETQYF

J: TRBJ2-1
size: .
V: TRBV18
D: .
DNA: TGTGCCAGCTCACCTCAACAGTACTACAATGAGCAGTTCTTC
CDR3: CASSPQQYYNEQFF

J: TRBJ1-2
size: .
V: TRBV29-1
D: TRBD1
DNA: TGCAGCGTCGACAGGGCGGCCCCTTATGGCTACACCTTC
CDR3: CSVDRAAPYGYTF

J: TRBJ2-1
size: .
V: TRBV27
D: TRBD2
DNA: TGTGCCAGCAGTTTACCCCGGACTAGCGGGAGGCCCGGGTACAATGAGCAGTTCTTC
CDR3: CASSLPRTSGRPGYNEQFF

J: TRBJ2-7
size: few
V: TRBV7-9
D: .
DNA: TGTGCCAGCAGCCGCCAGGGGTCATTCTCCTACGAGCAGTACTTC
CDR3: CASSRQGSFSYEQYF

J: TRBJ1-4
size: .
V: TRBV5-5
D: .
DNA: TGTGCCAGCAGCTTGGGGGTGGCTAATGAAAAACTGTTTTTT
CDR3: CASSLGVANEKLFF

J: TRBJ1-2
size: few
V: TRBV5-4
D: .
DNA: TGTGCCAGCAGCTTGGAAACCTATGGCTACACCTTC
CDR3: CASSLETYGYTF

J: TRBJ2-7
size: .
V: TRBV5-3
D: .
DNA: TGTGCCAGAAGCTTGGGCGCAAGGGTATCCTTC
CDR3: CARSLGARVSF

J: TRBJ1-1
size: .
V: TRBV6-1
D: .
DNA: TGTGCCAGCAGTGAAGGTGGTTCAAACACTGAAGCTTTCTTT
CDR3: CASSEGGSNTEAFF

J: TRBJ2-7
size: .
V: TRBV14
D: .
DNA: TGTGCCAGCAGCCTACCGAGCGCGAACTTC
CDR3: CASSLPSANF

J: TRBJ1-5
size: .
V: TRBV6-1
D: TRBD1
DNA: TGTGCCAGCAGGAACCGACAGGGCAGCAATCAGCCCCAGCATTTT
CDR3: CASRNRQGSNQPQHF

J: TRBJ1-1
size: few
V: TRBV10-3
D: TRBD1
DNA: TGTGCCATCAGTGAGTGGACAGGGAACACTGAAGCTTTCTTT
CDR3: CAISEWTGNTEAFF

J: TRBJ2-2
size: .
V: TRBV7-3
D: TRBD1
DNA: TGTGCCAGCAGCTTAAAGACAGGGGGCGTCACCGGGGAGCTGTTTTTT
CDR3: CASSLKTGGVTGELFF

J: TRBJ2-3
size: .
V: TRBV10-3
D: TRBD2
DNA: TGTGCCATCAGTCTAGCGGGATTTACGGATACGCAGTATTTT
CDR3: CAISLAGFTDTQYF

J: TRBJ2-3
size: .
V: TRBV19
D: TRBD1
DNA: TGTGCCAGTAGCCCAACAGGGGCGAGGGTGACCGGCACAGATACGCAGTATTTT
CDR3: CASSPTGARVTGTDTQYF

J: TRBJ1-2
size: once
V: TRBV7-2
D: .
DNA: TGTGCCAGCAGCCTGTACAGGAACTATGGCTACACCTTC
CDR3: CASSLYRNYGYTF

J: TRBJ2-1
size: .
V: TRBV5-1
D: .
DNA: TGCGCCAGCAGCGTGCTCCTAGGGTCCTACAATGAGCAGTTCTTC
CDR3: CASSVLLGSYNEQFF

J: TRBJ1-2
size: .
V: TRBV30
D: .
DNA: TGTGCCTGGAGTGTAAACCCTAAGGATTCGCGAGGCTACACCTTC
CDR3: CAWSVNPKDSRGYTF

J: TRBJ2-7
size: .
V: TRBV29-1
D: TRBD2
DNA: TGCAGCGTTGCTGGGGGACGGGAGGGGAGCTCCTACGAGCAGTACTTC
CDR3: CSVAGGREGSSYEQYF

J: TRBJ1-4
size: .
V: TRBV28
D: .
DNA: TGTGCCAGCCTGACCGGGACACCCTCGAGAGAAAAACTGTTTTTT
CDR3: CASLTGTPSREKLFF

J: TRBJ2-7
size: once
V: TRBV20-1
D: .
DNA: TGCAGTGCTGAGTCCTACGAGCAGTACTTC
CDR3: CSAESYEQYF

J: TRBJ2-7
size: .
V: TRBV4-2
D: TRBD2
DNA: TGTGCCAGCAGCCAAGACCGACCGGGTCGAACGGGAGGATCCTCCTACGAGCAGTACTTC
CDR3: CASSQDRPGRTGGSSYEQYF

J: TRBJ2-2
size: .
V: TRBV18
D: .
DNA: TGTGCCAGCTCACCGCGATTGGGTAGCGGTAACACCGGGGAGCTGTTTTTT
CDR3: CASSPRLGSGNTGELFF

J: TRBJ2-7
size: .
V: TRBV11-2
D: TRBD1
DNA: TGTGCCAGCACCCTACGGTGGGGACAGTTGTCCTACGAGCAGTACTTC
CDR3: CASTLRWGQLSYEQYF

J: TRBJ1-2
size: .
V: TRBV5-4
D: .
DNA: TGTGCCAGCAACATGGGGCAGCGGGACTATGGCTACACCTTC
CDR3: CASNMGQRDYGYTF

J: TRBJ2-7
size: .
V: TRBV28
D: .
DNA: TGTGCCAGCAGTTTAGGTCTATCGCACGAGCAGTACTTC
CDR3: CASSLGLSHEQYF

J: TRBJ1-2
size: .
V: TRBV5-8
D: TRBD1
DNA: TGTGCCAGCAGCCATACGCAGGGGGCGAGGGGCTACACCTTC
CDR3: CASSHTQGARGYTF

J: TRBJ2-7
size: .
V: TRBV11-2
D: .
DNA: TGTGCCAGCAGCTTTGTTTTGGGGGTGCCGTACTTC
CDR3: CASSFVLGVPYF

J: TRBJ1-2
size: .
V: TRBV6-6
D: .
DNA: TGTGCCAGCAGTTACTCGAGAGCAGGGAACTATGGCTACACCTTC
CDR3: CASSYSRAGNYGYTF

J: TRBJ2-5
size: once
V: TRBV5-1
D: TRBD2
DNA: TGCGCCAGCAGCCCCGTCACGGGGGGGGAGACCCAGTACTTC
CDR3: CASSPVTGGETQYF

J: TRBJ2-5
size: .
V: TRBV6-5
D: .
DNA: TGTGCCAGCAGTCCCCCGAGACGTCGCGAGACCCAGTACTTC
CDR3: CASSPPRRRETQYF

J: TRBJ1-5
size: .
V: TRBV30
D: TRBD1
DNA: TGTGCCTGGAGCCCGGGACAGGCTAATCAGCCCCAGCATTTT
CDR3: CAWSPGQANQPQHF

J: TRBJ2-7
size: .
V: TRBV28
D: .
DNA: TGTGCCAGCAGTTTTGGGGGAGGCGGCCCCTACGAGCAGTACTTC
CDR3: CASSFGGGGPYEQYF

J: TRBJ2-1
size: .
V: TRBV11-3
D: TRBD2
DNA: TGTGCCAGCAGCCGGGGGAGGGTGTCCTACAATGAGCAGTTCTTC
CDR3: CASSRGRVSYNEQFF

J: TRBJ2-6
size: once
V: TRBV2
D: .
DNA: TGTGCCAGCGGGGGTCCTGGGGCCAACGTCCTGACTTTC
CDR3: CASGGPGANVLTF

J: TRBJ2-3
size: .
V: TRBV5-1
D: .
DNA: TGCGCCAGCAGCTCACGGGGCACAGATACGCAGTATTTT
CDR3: CASSSRGTDTQYF